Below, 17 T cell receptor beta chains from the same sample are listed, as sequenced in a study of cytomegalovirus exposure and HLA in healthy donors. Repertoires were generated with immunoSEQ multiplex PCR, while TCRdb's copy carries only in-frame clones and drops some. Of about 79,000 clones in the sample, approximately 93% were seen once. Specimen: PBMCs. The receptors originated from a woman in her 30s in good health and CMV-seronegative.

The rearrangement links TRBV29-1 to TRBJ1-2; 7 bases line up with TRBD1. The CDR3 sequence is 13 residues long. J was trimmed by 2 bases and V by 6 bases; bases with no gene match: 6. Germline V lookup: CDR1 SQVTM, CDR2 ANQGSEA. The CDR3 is CSVQGYVNYGYTF. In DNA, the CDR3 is TGCAGCGTACAGGGGTACGTCAACTATGGCTACACCTTC.

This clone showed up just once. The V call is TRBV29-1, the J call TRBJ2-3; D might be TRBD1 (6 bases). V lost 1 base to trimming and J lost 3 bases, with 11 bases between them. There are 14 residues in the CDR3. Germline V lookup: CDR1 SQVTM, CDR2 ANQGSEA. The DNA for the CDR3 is TGCAGCGTTGAAGGGTTCAGGGGTACAGATACGCAGTATTTT. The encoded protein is CSVEGFRGTDTQYF.

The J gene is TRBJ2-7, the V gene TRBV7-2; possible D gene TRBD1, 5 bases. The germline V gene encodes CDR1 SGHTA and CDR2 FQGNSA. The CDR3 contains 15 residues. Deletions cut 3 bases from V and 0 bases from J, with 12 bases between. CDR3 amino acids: CASSFSQGSSYEQYF. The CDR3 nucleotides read TGTGCCAGCAGCTTTAGCCAGGGAAGCTCCTACGAGCAGTACTTC.

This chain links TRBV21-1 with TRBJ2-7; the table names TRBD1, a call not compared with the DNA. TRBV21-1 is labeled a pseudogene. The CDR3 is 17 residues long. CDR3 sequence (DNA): TGTGCCAGCAGCAAAGTGGGATACAGGGGGGGACCCTACGAGCAGTACTTC. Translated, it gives CASSKVGYRGGPYEQYF.

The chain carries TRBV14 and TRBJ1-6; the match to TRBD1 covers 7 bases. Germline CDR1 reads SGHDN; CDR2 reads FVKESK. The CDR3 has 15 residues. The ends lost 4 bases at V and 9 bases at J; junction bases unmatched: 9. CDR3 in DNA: TGTGCCAGCAGCCTTCGACAGGGATCGCGTTCACCCCTCCACTTT. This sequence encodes CASSLRQGSRSPLHF.

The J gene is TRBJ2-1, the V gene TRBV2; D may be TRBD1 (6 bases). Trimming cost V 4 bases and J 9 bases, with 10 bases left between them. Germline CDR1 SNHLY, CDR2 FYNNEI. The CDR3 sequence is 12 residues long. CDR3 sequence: CASSADSPEQFF. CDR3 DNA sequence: TGTGCCAGCAGTGCGGACAGCCCTGAGCAGTTCTTC. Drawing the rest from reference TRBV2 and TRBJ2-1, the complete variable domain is EPEVTQTPSHQVTQMGQEVILRCVPISNHLYFYWYRQILGQKVEFLVSFYNNEISEKSEIFDDQFSVERPDGSNFTLKIRSTKLEDSAMYFCASSADSPEQFFGPGTRLTVL.

The CDR3 DNA reads as TGTGCCAGCAGTGAAGCGACAGGGGGGAATGAAAAACTGTTTTTT. Translation: CASSEATGGNEKLFF. The chain couples TRBV6-1 to TRBJ1-4, with 9 bases lining up with TRBD1. CDR1 is MNHNS and CDR2 is SASEGT in the germline V gene. The CDR3 sequence is 15 residues long. V dropped 0 bases and J dropped 5; count of bases not matched to a gene: 1.

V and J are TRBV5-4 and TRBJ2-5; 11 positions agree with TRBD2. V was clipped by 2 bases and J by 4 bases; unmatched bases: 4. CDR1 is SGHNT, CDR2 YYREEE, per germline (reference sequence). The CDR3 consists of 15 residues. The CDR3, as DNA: TGTGCCAGCAGCTTAGCGCTAGCGGGAGGAGAGACCCAGTACTTC. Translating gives CASSLALAGGETQYF.

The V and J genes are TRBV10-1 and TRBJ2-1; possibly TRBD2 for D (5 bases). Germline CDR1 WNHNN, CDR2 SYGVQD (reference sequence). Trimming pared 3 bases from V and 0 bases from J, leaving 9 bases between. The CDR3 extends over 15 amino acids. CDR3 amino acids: CASSEGRFSYNEQFF. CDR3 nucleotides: TGCGCCAGCAGTGAAGGGAGATTCTCCTACAATGAGCAGTTCTTC.

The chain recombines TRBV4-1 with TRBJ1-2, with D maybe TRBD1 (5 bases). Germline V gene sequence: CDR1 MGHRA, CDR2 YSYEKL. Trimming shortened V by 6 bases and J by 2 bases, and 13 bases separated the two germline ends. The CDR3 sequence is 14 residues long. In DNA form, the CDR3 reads TGCGCCAGCAGACCCAGGGAAATCAACTATGGCTACACCTTC. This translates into CASRPREINYGYTF.

The CDR3 DNA follows: TGTGCCAGCAGCAAAGTTGACAGGGGGCCCTACGAGCAGTACTTC. Protein product: CASSKVDRGPYEQYF. This sequence joins TRBV21-1 and TRBJ2-7; TRBD1, the table's D call, was not compared with the DNA. TRBV21-1 counts as a pseudogene. This CDR3 comprises 15 residues.

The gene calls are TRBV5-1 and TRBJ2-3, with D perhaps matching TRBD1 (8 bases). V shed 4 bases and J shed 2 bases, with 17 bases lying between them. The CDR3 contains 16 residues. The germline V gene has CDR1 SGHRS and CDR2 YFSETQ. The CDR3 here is CASSLQGGSYTDTQYF. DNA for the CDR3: TGCGCCAGCAGCCTACAGGGGGGGTCCTACACAGATACGCAGTATTTT.

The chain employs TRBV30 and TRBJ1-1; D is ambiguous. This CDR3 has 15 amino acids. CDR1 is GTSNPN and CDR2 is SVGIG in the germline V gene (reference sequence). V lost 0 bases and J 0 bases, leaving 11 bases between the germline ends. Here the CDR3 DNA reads TGTGCCTGGAGTGTACTCCGCGGTATGAACACTGAAGCTTTCTTT. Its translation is CAWSVLRGMNTEAFF.

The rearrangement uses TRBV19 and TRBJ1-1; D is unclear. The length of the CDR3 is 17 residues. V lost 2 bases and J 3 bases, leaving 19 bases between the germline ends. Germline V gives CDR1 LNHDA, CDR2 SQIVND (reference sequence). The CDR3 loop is CASSIPPRRRLDTEAFF. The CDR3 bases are TGTGCCAGTAGTATACCCCCTCGGAGGAGGTTGGACACTGAAGCTTTCTTT.

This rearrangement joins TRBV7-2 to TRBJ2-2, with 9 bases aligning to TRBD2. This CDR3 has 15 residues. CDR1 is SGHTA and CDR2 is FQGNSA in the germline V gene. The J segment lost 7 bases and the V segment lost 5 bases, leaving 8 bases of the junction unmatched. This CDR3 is CASSPVAGVGGELFF. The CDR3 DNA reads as TGTGCCAGCAGCCCCGTAGCGGGGGTGGGCGGGGAGCTGTTTTTT.

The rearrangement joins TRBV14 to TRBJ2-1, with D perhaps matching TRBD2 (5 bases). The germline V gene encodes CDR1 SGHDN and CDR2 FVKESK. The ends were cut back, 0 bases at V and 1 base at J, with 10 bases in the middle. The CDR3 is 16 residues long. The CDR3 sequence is CASSQDITGSYNEQFF. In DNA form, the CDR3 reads TGTGCCAGCAGCCAAGATATAACGGGATCCTACAATGAGCAGTTCTTC.

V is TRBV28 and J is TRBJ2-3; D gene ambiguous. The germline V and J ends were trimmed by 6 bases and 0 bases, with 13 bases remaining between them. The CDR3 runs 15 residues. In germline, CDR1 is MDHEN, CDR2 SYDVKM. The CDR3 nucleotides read TGTGCCAGCAGCCCACAGCCTCCTAGCACAGATACGCAGTATTTT. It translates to CASSPQPPSTDTQYF.